This T cell receptor beta chain comes out of a study of blood T cell repertoires in COVID-19. CDR1 LNHDA and CDR2 SQIVND come from the germline V gene (reference sequence). CDR3 length: 15 residues. The ends lost 4 bases at V and 5 bases at J; junction bases unmatched: 8. TCRdb's table, derived via immunoSEQ multiplex PCR, lists solely in-frame clones and lacks some. The table records hundreds of thousands of clones, more than 75% of them present only once. Material: PBMCs or T cells enriched from blood (not recorded which). The TCR comes from a woman aged 50 to 60 who had recovered from COVID-19. The genes are TRBV19 and TRBJ2-4; 7 bases align to TRBD1. The CDR3 DNA reads as TGTGCCAGTAGTACGGCCGGGACAGATGAAAACATTCAGTACTTC. Its protein product is CASSTAGTDENIQYF. The full variable domain, rest sourced from reference TRBV19 and TRBJ2-4, is DGGITQSPKYLFRKEGQNVTLSCEQNLNHDAMYWYRQDPGQGLRLIYYSQIVNDFQKGDIAEGYSVSREKKESFPLTVTSAQKNPTAFYLCASSTAGTDENIQYFGAGTRLSVL.